This T cell receptor beta chain derives from a study of cytomegalovirus exposure and HLA in healthy donors. The wider study: The 95 to 150 validation repertoires used the same platform as the approximately 700 first-cohort repertoires, a later analysis reported. Study-level results: As confirmed in vitro, a few CMV-associated chains were specific for CMV antigens.

CDR1 MNHEY and CDR2 SVGAGI come from the germline V gene. After removal of 6 bases from V and 14 bases from J, the junction contained 12 bases not matched to a gene. This CDR3 region has 12 residues. Sequenced by immunoSEQ multiplex PCR; TCRdb stores in-frame clones only, minus some. Here the sample spans fewer than 150,000 clones, more than 85% being singletons. Notes on this clone: Its target is unknown.

The rearrangement links TRBV6-5 to TRBJ2-5; 7 bases are a match to TRBD1. The source material was PBMCs. The receptor's source is a man aged 18 to 29 in good health and CMV-seropositive. The CDR3 DNA follows: TGTGCCAGCAGGCTCAAGGACAGGCCCGAATACTTC. It encodes CASRLKDRPEYF.